Below, 27 T cell receptor beta chains from the same sample are listed, as sequenced in a study of T cell responses to AZD1222 COVID-19 vaccine. This table comes from immunoSEQ multiplex PCR, and its TCRdb copy is limited to in-frame clones, with some not included. Here the sample spans 120,000 or so clones, approximately 85% being singletons. The sequences come from peripheral blood, collected on day 0 of AZD1222 vaccination. Receptors were obtained from an adult in good health.

The chain uses TRBV6-5 and TRBJ1-2, with 10 bases aligning to TRBD1. The V segment lost 6 bases and the J segment 7 bases; nucleotides outside the gene matches: 11. Germline-derived CDR1 and CDR2 are MNHEY and SVGAGI. The CDR3 consists of 15 residues. The CDR3 region has the DNA TGTGCCAGCAGCGCCGGGACAGGGGAAGCAACTGGCTACACCTTC. Residues: CASSAGTGEATGYTF.

This sequence joins TRBV7-2 and TRBJ2-7, with D perhaps TRBD1 or TRBD2 (5 bases each). Germline V lookup: CDR1 SGHTA, CDR2 FQGNSA. The CDR3 covers 15 residues. Trimming shortened V by 7 bases and J by 4 bases, and 20 bases separated the two germline ends. The CDR3 spells CASNPSRGKGYEQYF. Here the CDR3 DNA reads TGTGCCAGCAACCCCTCCCGGGGTAAGGGGTACGAGCAGTACTTC.

The V call is TRBV9, the J call TRBJ1-2; TRBD1 matches 9 bases. The CDR3 totals 17 residues. Trimming at V came to 2 bases and at J to 0 bases, leaving 8 bases not matched to a gene. Germline V CDR1 and CDR2: SGDLS, YYNGEE. CDR3 DNA: TGTGCCAGCAGCGTTGGTGGGGGGACAGGGTCTAACTATGGCTACACCTTC. This sequence encodes CASSVGGGTGSNYGYTF.

This sequence joins TRBV2 and TRBJ2-3, with D unclear. The CDR3 has 12 residues. The germline V and J ends were trimmed by 6 bases and 2 bases, with 6 bases remaining between them. Per germline, CDR1 SNHLY and CDR2 FYNNEI. In DNA, the CDR3 is TGTGCCAGCAGGGCCACCACAGATACGCAGTATTTT. This sequence encodes CASRATTDTQYF.

This clone was recorded a few times. The rearrangement links TRBV19 to TRBJ2-3; D is perhaps TRBD1 or TRBD2 (5 bases each). Germline CDR1 reads LNHDA; CDR2 reads SQIVND (reference sequence). The V and J ends lost 4 bases and 5 bases respectively, with 16 bases between them. The CDR3 consists of 15 residues. The CDR3 coding sequence is TGTGCCAGTAGTAACCGGGGCACCACGCTAGATACGCAGTATTTT. This encodes CASSNRGTTLDTQYF.

The genes are TRBV5-1 and TRBJ2-7, with 9 bases aligning to TRBD1. The V and J ends lost 4 bases and 3 bases, in that order; junction bases with no gene match: 5. The CDR3 runs 14 residues. Germline V gene data show CDR1 as SGHRS and CDR2 as YFSETQ. CDR3 nucleotide sequence: TGCGCCAGCAGCCTGACAGGGGGGGACTACGAGCAGTACTTC. Protein sequence: CASSLTGGDYEQYF.

The gene calls are TRBV6-5 and TRBJ2-7, with D hard to call. Trimming left V 2 bases short and J 2 bases short, with 10 bases between. Germline-derived CDR1 and CDR2 are MNHEY and SVGAGI. The CDR3 totals 14 residues. The CDR3 loop reads CASSYNSPPYEQYF. CDR3 sequence (DNA): TGTGCCAGCAGTTACAACAGCCCACCCTACGAGCAGTACTTC.

The genes are TRBV10-3 and TRBJ1-5; D gene unclear. V shed 3 bases and J shed 2 bases, with 8 bases lying between them. The germline V gene encodes CDR1 ENHRY and CDR2 SYGVKD. The CDR3 is made up of 14 amino acids. CDR3: CAISDYGRNQPQHF. CDR3 in DNA: TGTGCCATCAGTGATTATGGGCGCAATCAGCCCCAGCATTTT.

This clone appeared a single time. The gene calls are TRBV28 and TRBJ1-5; no definite D call. CDR1 and CDR2 (germline): MDHEN, SYDVKM. This CDR3 has 13 amino acids. With 7 bases removed from V and 7 bases from J, the gap between germline ends came to 14 bases. The DNA of the CDR3 is TGTGCCAGCACAATCGGTGGGTACCAGCCCCAGCATTTT. It translates to CASTIGGYQPQHF. The entire variable domain, with the rest obtained from reference TRBV28 and TRBJ1-5, is as follows: DVKVTQSSRYLVKRTGEKVFLECVQDMDHENMFWYRQDPGLGLRLIYFSYDVKMKEKGDIPEGYSVSREKKERFSLILESASTNQTSMYLCASTIGGYQPQHFGDGTRLSIL.

The V gene is TRBV28, the J gene TRBJ2-7, with D perhaps TRBD1 (6 bases). The CDR3 consists of 16 residues. Trimming left V 6 bases short and J 3 bases short, with 21 bases between. Germline V CDR1 and CDR2: MDHEN, SYDVKM. The CDR3 bases are TGTGCCAGCAGAAAGACCGGGACACCGCTATTCTACGAGCAGTACTTC. Residues: CASRKTGTPLFYEQYF. Full variable domain (rest looked up from reference TRBV28 and TRBJ2-7): DVKVTQSSRYLVKRTGEKVFLECVQDMDHENMFWYRQDPGLGLRLIYFSYDVKMKEKGDIPEGYSVSREKKERFSLILESASTNQTSMYLCASRKTGTPLFYEQYFGPGTRLTVT.

By sample fraction, this clone is medium-sized. The CDR3 DNA reads as TGTGCCAGCAGCCTCACGGGTACCGGGGAGCTGTTTTTT. This codes for CASSLTGTGELFF. This sequence joins TRBV3-1 (or the pseudogene TRBV3-2) and TRBJ2-2; D remains ambiguous. The CDR3 loop spans 13 amino acids. The germline CDR1 and CDR2 sequences are LGHDT and YNNKEL (reference sequence). Trimming removed 4 bases from V and 5 bases from J, with 8 bases in between.

This clone was recorded only once. This chain connects TRBV15 to TRBJ1-4; perhaps TRBD1 as D (5 bases). CDR3 length: 16 amino acids. Germline V gene sequence: CDR1 LNHNV, CDR2 YYDKDF (reference sequence). V shed 3 bases and J shed 7 bases, with 18 bases lying between them. CDR3 bases: TGTGCCACCAGCAGGACCAAGGGGCCACTAGGTGAAAAACTGTTTTTT. This translates into CATSRTKGPLGEKLFF.

V and J are TRBV7-9 and TRBJ2-3, with D unclear. V lost 5 bases to trimming and J lost 0 bases, with 9 bases between them. Germline V gene sequence: CDR1 SEHNR, CDR2 FQNEAQ (reference sequence). CDR3 length: 14 residues. CDR3 amino acids: CASSGPGSTDTQYF. The CDR3 region has the DNA TGTGCCAGCAGCGGCCCTGGGAGCACAGATACGCAGTATTTT.

The chain is built from TRBV6-2 or TRBV6-3 and TRBJ1-5, with no clear D. Germline CDR1 is MNHEY and CDR2 is SVGEGT. Deletions cut 2 bases from V and 7 bases from J, with 21 bases between. CDR3 length equals 17 residues. CDR3 sequence reads: CASSYPNLGPTKQPQHF. The CDR3 nucleotides read TGTGCCAGCAGTTACCCAAATTTGGGCCCAACCAAACAGCCCCAGCATTTT.

This clone was counted a few times. The gene calls are TRBV28 and TRBJ1-1, with D possibly matching TRBD1 (5 bases). Trimming took off 3 bases at V and 5 bases at J, with 10 bases between the two ends. CDR3 size: 13 residues. Germline assignment: CDR1 MDHEN and CDR2 SYDVKM. The CDR3 bases are TGTGCCAGCAGTTTCATCCGGGGGACTGAAGCTTTCTTT. Translation: CASSFIRGTEAFF.

The chain carries TRBV28 and TRBJ2-7; TRBD1 matches at 7 bases. This CDR3 has 18 residues. V shed 6 bases and J 2 bases; nucleotides not matched to a gene: 19. Germline values: CDR1 MDHEN, CDR2 SYDVKM. Here the CDR3 reads CASSQGQWGRGLTYEQYF. The CDR3 nucleotides read TGTGCCAGCAGCCAGGGACAGTGGGGAAGGGGATTGACCTACGAGCAGTACTTC.

The J gene is TRBJ1-2, the V gene TRBV5-6; no definite D call. The CDR3 is 14 amino acids. Germline V CDR1 and CDR2: SGHDT, YYEEEE. With 0 bases removed from V and 0 bases from J, the gap between germline ends came to 6 bases. The CDR3 nucleotides are TGTGCCAGCAGCTTGGGCAGACCTAACTATGGCTACACCTTC. Amino acids: CASSLGRPNYGYTF.

The table lists this clone with a few counts. The V gene is TRBV28, the J gene TRBJ2-7; 9 bases are a match to TRBD1. This CDR3 region has 16 residues. J gave up 4 bases and V 6 bases, and 13 bases lay outside the gene matches. The germline gives CDR1 MDHEN, CDR2 SYDVKM. The CDR3, as DNA: TGTGCCAGCAGGCAGTCGACCGGGACAGGGACTTACGAGCAGTACTTC. It codes for CASRQSTGTGTYEQYF. The variable domain in full, completed from reference TRBV28 and TRBJ2-7, reads DVKVTQSSRYLVKRTGEKVFLECVQDMDHENMFWYRQDPGLGLRLIYFSYDVKMKEKGDIPEGYSVSREKKERFSLILESASTNQTSMYLCASRQSTGTGTYEQYFGPGTRLTVT.

The chain couples TRBV7-6 to TRBJ1-2; TRBD1 matches at 9 bases. Trimming removed 5 bases from V and 5 bases from J; junction bases left unmatched: 12. The CDR3 is 16 amino acids. The germline V gene encodes CDR1 SGHVS and CDR2 FNYEAQ. The CDR3 coding sequence is TGTGCCAGCAGCCCCCGGACAGGGGAAAGAGGATATGGCTACACCTTC. Encoded protein: CASSPRTGERGYGYTF.

The V and J genes are TRBV6-1 and TRBJ1-5, with D uncertain. CDR3 size: 13 residues. The germline gives CDR1 MNHNS, CDR2 SASEGT. V lost 0 bases and J 7 bases, leaving 7 bases between the germline ends. The CDR3 here is CASSEALRQPQHF. CDR3 DNA sequence: TGTGCCAGCAGTGAAGCTCTTAGACAGCCCCAGCATTTT.

This clone is a singleton in its sample. This chain links TRBV4-1 with TRBJ1-3, with 7 bases identical to TRBD1. V was clipped by 0 bases and J by 7 bases; unmatched bases: 6. Germline CDR1 MGHRA, CDR2 YSYEKL. The CDR3 extends over 15 amino acids. The CDR3 loop reads CASSQEPTGRNTIYF. The CDR3 DNA sequence: TGCGCCAGCAGCCAAGAACCGACAGGGAGGAACACCATATATTTT.

The rearrangement uses TRBV6-1 and TRBJ2-3; D tentatively fits TRBD1 or TRBD2 (5 bases each). The CDR3 is 15 amino acids. CDR1 MNHNS and CDR2 SASEGT come from the germline V gene. Trimming removed 1 base from V and 1 base from J, with 9 bases in between. The CDR3: CASSEDGTGTDTQYF. The CDR3 bases are TGTGCCAGCAGTGAAGACGGGACCGGCACAGATACGCAGTATTTT.

Only one count was recorded for this clone. The chain has TRBV6-1 and TRBJ1-4; D not resolved. From germline, CDR1 is MNHNS and CDR2 SASEGT. V lost 0 bases and J 6 bases, leaving 14 bases between the germline ends. This CDR3 contains 16 residues. The CDR3 DNA reads as TGTGCCAGCAGTGAAGCGCTAGGCAGACTGTATGAAAAACTGTTTTTT. The encoded protein is CASSEALGRLYEKLFF.

The V and J genes are TRBV4-1 and TRBJ2-7, with D possibly being TRBD1 or TRBD2 (5 bases each). V lost 3 bases and J lost 6, with 21 bases in between. Looked up from germline, CDR1 is MGHRA and CDR2 is YSYEKL. The CDR3 covers 16 residues. The CDR3 DNA reads as TGCGCCAGCAGCCACCCCGCCTCGGGACGTTTACGCGAGCAGTACTTC. Residues: CASSHPASGRLREQYF.

The genes are TRBV6-5 and TRBJ2-2, with 8 nucleotides matching TRBD1. The CDR3 consists of 15 residues. Germline lookup yields CDR1 MNHEY and CDR2 SVGAGI. Losses at the gene ends were 7 bases for V and 3 bases for J; bases not matched to a gene: 7. The CDR3 spells CASINRGSDTGELFF. The DNA of the CDR3 is TGTGCCAGCATTAACAGGGGGTCGGACACCGGGGAGCTGTTTTTT.

The gene calls are TRBV28 and TRBJ1-6, with D unresolved. From germline, CDR1 is MDHEN and CDR2 SYDVKM. V dropped 5 bases and J dropped 7 bases, with 3 bases sitting between them. This CDR3 region has 11 residues. In DNA form, the CDR3 reads TGTGCCAGCAGTGCGAATTCACCCCTCCACTTT. It translates to CASSANSPLHF.

V and J are TRBV5-4 and TRBJ1-3; D gene ambiguous. Per the germline V gene, CDR1 is SGHNT and CDR2 is YYREEE (reference sequence). This CDR3 region has 14 residues. V gave up 4 bases and J gave up 0 bases, with 8 bases separating them. CDR3 protein: CASSPQSSGNTIYF. For the CDR3, the DNA is TGTGCCAGCAGCCCCCAAAGCTCTGGAAACACCATATATTTT.